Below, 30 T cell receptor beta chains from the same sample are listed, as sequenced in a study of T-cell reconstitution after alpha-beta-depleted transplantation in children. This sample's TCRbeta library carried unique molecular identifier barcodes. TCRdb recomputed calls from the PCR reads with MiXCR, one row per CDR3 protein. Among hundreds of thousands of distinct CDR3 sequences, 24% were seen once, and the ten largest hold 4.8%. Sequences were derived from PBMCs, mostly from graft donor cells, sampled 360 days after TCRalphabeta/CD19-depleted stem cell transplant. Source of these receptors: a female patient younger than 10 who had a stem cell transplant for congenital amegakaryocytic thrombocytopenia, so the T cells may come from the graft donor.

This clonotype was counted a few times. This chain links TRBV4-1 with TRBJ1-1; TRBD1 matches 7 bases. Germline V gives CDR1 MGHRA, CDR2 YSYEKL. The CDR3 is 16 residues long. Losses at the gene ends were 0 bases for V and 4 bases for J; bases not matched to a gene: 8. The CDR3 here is CASSQDARGQSTEAFF. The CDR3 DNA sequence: TGCGCCAGCAGCCAAGATGCAAGGGGGCAGTCCACTGAAGCTTTCTTT.

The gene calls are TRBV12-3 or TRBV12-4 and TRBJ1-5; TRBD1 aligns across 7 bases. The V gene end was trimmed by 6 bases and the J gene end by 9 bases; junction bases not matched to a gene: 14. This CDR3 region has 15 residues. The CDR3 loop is CASSPSNIAGGPQHF. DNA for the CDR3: TGTGCCAGCAGCCCCAGCAATATAGCAGGGGGGCCCCAGCATTTT.

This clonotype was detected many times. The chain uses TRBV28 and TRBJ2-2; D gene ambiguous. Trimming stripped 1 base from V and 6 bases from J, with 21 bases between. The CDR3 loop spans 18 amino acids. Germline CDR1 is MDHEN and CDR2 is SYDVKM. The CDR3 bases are TGTGCCAGCAGTTTATTTGGCAGTGATTTGGGGTGGCCCGGGGAGCTGTTTTTT. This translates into CASSLFGSDLGWPGELFF.

CDR3 in DNA: TGCGCCAGCAGCGAAACCGGACTACCTTACAATGAGCAGTTCTTC. This encodes CASSETGLPYNEQFF. This rearrangement joins TRBV5-1 to TRBJ2-1; possible D gene TRBD2, 6 bases. Germline CDR1 reads SGHRS; CDR2 reads YFSETQ. Trimming pared 4 bases from V and 4 bases from J, leaving 15 bases between. The CDR3 is 15 amino acids.

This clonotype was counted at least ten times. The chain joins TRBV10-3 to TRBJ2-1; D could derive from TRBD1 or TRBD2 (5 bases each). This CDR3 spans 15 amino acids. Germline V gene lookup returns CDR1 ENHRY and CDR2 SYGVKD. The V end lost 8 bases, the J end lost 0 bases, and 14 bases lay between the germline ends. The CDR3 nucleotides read TGTGCCATCCCCCCCAGGGACCTCTCCTACAATGAGCAGTTCTTC. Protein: CAIPPRDLSYNEQFF.

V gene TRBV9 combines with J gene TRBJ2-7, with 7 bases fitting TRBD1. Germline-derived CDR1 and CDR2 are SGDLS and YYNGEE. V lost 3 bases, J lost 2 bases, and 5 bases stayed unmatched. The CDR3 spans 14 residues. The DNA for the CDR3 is TGTGCCAGCAGCGCGTCGGACAGGCCCTACGAGCAGTACTTC. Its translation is CASSASDRPYEQYF.

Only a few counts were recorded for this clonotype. CDR3 loop: CASSPQGGSQYF. For the CDR3, the DNA is TGTGCCAGCAGTCCACAGGGCGGGTCTCAGTATTTT. The gene calls are TRBV2 and TRBJ2-3; a possible D gene is TRBD1 (6 bases). The length of the CDR3 is 12 residues. V lost 5 bases, J lost 12 bases, and 15 bases lay in between. The V gene's germline CDR1 is SNHLY and CDR2 FYNNEI.

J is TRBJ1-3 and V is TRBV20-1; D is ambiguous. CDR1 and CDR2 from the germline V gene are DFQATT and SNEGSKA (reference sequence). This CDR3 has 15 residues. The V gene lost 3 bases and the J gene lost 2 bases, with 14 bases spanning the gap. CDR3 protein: CSASDRHATGNTIYF. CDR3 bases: TGCAGTGCTAGTGACCGACATGCTACTGGAAACACCATATATTTT.

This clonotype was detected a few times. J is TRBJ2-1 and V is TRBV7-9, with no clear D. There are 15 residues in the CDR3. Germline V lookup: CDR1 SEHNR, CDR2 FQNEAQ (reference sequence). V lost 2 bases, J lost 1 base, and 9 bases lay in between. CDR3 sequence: CASSLRQESYNEQFF. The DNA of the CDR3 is TGTGCCAGCAGCTTAAGGCAGGAGTCCTACAATGAGCAGTTCTTC.

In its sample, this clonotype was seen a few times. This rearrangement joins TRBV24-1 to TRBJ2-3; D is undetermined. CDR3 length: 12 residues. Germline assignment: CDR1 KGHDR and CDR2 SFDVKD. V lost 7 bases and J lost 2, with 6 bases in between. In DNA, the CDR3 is TGTGCCACCAGGAGGACCACAGATACGCAGTATTTT. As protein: CATRRTTDTQYF.

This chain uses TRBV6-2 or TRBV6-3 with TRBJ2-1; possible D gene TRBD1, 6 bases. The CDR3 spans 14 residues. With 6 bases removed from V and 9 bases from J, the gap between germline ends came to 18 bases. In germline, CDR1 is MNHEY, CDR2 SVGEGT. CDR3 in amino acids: CASSRPQGVTEQFF. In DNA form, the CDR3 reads TGTGCCAGCAGCCGACCACAGGGCGTCACTGAGCAGTTCTTC.

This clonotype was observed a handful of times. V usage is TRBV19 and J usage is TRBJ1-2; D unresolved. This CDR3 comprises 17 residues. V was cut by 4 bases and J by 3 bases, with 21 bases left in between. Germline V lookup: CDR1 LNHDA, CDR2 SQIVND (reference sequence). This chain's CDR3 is CASSRGRRLGEDYGYTF. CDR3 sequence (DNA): TGTGCCAGTAGTAGAGGGAGGAGGCTGGGAGAGGACTATGGCTACACCTTC. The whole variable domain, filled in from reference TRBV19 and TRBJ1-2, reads DGGITQSPKYLFRKEGQNVTLSCEQNLNHDAMYWYRQDPGQGLRLIYYSQIVNDFQKGDIAEGYSVSREKKESFPLTVTSAQKNPTAFYLCASSRGRRLGEDYGYTFGSGTRLTVV.

DNA for the CDR3: TGCAGTGCTAGAGATTTCAGGGGGCGAGAAGGGGCCAAAAACATTCAGTACTTC. This encodes CSARDFRGREGAKNIQYF. This chain links TRBV20-1 with TRBJ2-4; TRBD1 aligns across 8 bases. CDR1 is DFQATT and CDR2 is SNEGSKA in the germline V gene (reference sequence). The CDR3 consists of 18 residues. With V trimmed by 0 bases and J by 1 base, 11 bases remained unmatched.

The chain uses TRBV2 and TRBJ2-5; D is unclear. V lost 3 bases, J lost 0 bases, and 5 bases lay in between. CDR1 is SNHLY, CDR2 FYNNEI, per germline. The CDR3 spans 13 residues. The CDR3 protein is CASSDQYQETQYF. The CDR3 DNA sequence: TGTGCCAGCAGTGATCAGTACCAAGAGACCCAGTACTTC. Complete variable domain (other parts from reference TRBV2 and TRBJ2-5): EPEVTQTPSHQVTQMGQEVILRCVPISNHLYFYWYRQILGQKVEFLVSFYNNEISEKSEIFDDQFSVERPDGSNFTLKIRSTKLEDSAMYFCASSDQYQETQYFGPGTRLLVL.

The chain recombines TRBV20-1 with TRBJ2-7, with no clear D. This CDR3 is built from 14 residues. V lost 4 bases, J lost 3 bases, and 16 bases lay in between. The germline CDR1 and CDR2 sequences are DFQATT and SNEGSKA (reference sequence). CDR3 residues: CSATTRPTNYEQYF. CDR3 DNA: TGCAGTGCTACGACGCGGCCCACCAACTACGAGCAGTACTTC.

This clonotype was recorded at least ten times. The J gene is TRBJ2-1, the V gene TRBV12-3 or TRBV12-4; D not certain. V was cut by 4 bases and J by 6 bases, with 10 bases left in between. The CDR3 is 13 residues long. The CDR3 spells CASSYDPRNEQFF. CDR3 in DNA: TGTGCCAGCAGTTACGACCCTCGCAATGAGCAGTTCTTC.

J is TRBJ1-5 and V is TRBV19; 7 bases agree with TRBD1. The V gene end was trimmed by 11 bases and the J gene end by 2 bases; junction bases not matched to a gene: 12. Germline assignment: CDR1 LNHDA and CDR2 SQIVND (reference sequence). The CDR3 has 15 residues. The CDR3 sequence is CARTGDTYGNQPQHF. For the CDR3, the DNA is TGTGCCCGGACAGGAGATACCTACGGCAATCAGCCCCAGCATTTT.

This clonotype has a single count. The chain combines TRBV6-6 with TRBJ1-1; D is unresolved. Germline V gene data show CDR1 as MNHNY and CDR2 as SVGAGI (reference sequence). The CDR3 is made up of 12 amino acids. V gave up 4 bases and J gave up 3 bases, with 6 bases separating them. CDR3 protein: CASSWADTEAFF. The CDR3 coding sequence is TGTGCCAGCAGTTGGGCTGACACTGAAGCTTTCTTT.

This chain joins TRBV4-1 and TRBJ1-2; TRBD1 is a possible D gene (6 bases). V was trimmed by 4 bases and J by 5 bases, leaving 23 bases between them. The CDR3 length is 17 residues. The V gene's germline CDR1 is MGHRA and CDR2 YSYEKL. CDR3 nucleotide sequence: TGCGCCAGCAGCCTCCTGTTAGGACAGCCTCCGGGGTATGGCTACACCTTC. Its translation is CASSLLLGQPPGYGYTF.

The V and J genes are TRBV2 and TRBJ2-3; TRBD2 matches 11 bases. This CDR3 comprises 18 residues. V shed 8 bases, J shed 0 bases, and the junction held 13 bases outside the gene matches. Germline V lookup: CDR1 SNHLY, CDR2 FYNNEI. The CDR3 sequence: CASGETSGITSSTDTQYF. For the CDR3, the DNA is TGTGCCAGCGGGGAGACTAGCGGGATAACATCTAGCACAGATACGCAGTATTTT.

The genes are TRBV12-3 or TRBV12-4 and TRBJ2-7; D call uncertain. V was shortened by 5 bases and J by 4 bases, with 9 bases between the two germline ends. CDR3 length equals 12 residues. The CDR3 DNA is TGTGCCAGCAGTCTAGACATTTACGAGCAGTACTTC. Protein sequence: CASSLDIYEQYF.

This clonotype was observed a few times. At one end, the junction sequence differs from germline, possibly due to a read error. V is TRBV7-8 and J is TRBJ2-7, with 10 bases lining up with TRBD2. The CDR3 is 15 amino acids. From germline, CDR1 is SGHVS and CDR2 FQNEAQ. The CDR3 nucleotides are TGTGCCAGCAGCCTAGCGGGAGTCTTTGAGCGGGGGCAGTACTTC. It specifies CASSLAGVFERGQYF.

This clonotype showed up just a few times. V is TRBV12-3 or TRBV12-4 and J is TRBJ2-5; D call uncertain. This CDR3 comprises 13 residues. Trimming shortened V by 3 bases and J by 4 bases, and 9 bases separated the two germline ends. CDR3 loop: CASSFTPRETQYF. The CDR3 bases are TGTGCCAGCAGTTTTACTCCCCGAGAGACCCAGTACTTC.

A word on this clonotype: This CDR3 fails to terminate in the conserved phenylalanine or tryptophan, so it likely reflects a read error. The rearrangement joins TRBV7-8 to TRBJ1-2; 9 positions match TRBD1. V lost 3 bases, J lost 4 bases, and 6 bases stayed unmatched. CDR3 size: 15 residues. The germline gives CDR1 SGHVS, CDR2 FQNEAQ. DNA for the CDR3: TGTGCCAGCAGCTTCAATTGGACAGGGGCCTATGGCTACACCTGC. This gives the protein CASSFNWTGAYGYTC.

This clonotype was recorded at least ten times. The CDR3 region is CASSQELEEEKLFF. The CDR3 DNA is TGTGCCAGCAGCCAAGAATTGGAGGAGGAAAAACTGTTTTTT. The chain employs TRBV14 and TRBJ1-4, with D uncertain. In germline, CDR1 is SGHDN, CDR2 FVKESK. This CDR3 contains 14 residues. Trimming took off 0 bases at V and 8 bases at J, with 10 bases between the two ends.

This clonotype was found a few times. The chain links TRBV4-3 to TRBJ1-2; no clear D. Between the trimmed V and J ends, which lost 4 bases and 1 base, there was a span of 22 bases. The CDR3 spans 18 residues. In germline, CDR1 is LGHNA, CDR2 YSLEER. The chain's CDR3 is CASSLTSKFPPLNYGYTF. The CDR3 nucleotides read TGCGCCAGCAGCCTGACAAGTAAATTCCCTCCCCTTAACTATGGCTACACCTTC.

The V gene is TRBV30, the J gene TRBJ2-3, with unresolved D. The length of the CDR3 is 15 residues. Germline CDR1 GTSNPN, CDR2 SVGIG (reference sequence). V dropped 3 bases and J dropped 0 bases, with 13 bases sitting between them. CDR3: CAWSPGYSSTDTQYF. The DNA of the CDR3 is TGTGCCTGGAGCCCAGGCTACTCTAGCACAGATACGCAGTATTTT.

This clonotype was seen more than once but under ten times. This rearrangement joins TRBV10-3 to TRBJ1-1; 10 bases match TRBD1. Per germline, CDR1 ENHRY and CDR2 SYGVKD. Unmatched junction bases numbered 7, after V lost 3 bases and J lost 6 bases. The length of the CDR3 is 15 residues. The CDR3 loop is CAISDRDRGHPEAFF. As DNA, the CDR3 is TGTGCCATCAGTGACCGGGACAGGGGTCATCCTGAAGCTTTCTTT.

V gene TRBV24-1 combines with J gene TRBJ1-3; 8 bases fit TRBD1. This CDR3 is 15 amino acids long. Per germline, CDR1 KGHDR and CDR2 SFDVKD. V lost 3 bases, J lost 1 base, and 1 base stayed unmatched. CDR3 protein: CATSDDRGSGNTIYF. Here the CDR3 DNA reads TGTGCCACCAGTGATGACAGGGGATCTGGAAACACCATATATTTT.

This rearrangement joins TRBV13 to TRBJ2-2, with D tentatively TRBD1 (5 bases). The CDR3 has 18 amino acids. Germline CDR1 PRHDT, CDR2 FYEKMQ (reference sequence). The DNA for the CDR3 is TGTACCAACAGGTCCACGAGCCCCGTGACCCCGAACACCGGGGAGCTGTTTTTT. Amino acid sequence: CTNRSTSPVTPNTGELFF.